Sequencing of this TCR beta chain was carried out in a study of cytotoxic CD8 clonotypes in ibrutinib-treated CLL. This clone was detected only a few times. Sequencing used immunoSEQ multiplex PCR; TCRdb keeps in-frame clones, though not all of them. The repertoire consists of around 200,000 clones, with approximately 75% occurring once and the leading ten covering around 10%. The V end lost 4 bases, the J end lost 3 bases, and 12 bases lay between the germline ends. The V gene's germline CDR1 is MNHNS and CDR2 SASEGT. This CDR3 contains 14 residues. This clonotype was obtained from a human donor with chronic lymphocytic leukemia. This chain uses TRBV6-1 with TRBJ1-1, with D possibly being TRBD1 (5 bases). The sample consisted of PBMCs, taken after 12 months of ibrutinib treatment. The CDR3 region has the DNA TGTGCCAGCAGTGTATGGGACGAAGACACTGAAGCTTTCTTT. Protein sequence: CASSVWDEDTEAFF.